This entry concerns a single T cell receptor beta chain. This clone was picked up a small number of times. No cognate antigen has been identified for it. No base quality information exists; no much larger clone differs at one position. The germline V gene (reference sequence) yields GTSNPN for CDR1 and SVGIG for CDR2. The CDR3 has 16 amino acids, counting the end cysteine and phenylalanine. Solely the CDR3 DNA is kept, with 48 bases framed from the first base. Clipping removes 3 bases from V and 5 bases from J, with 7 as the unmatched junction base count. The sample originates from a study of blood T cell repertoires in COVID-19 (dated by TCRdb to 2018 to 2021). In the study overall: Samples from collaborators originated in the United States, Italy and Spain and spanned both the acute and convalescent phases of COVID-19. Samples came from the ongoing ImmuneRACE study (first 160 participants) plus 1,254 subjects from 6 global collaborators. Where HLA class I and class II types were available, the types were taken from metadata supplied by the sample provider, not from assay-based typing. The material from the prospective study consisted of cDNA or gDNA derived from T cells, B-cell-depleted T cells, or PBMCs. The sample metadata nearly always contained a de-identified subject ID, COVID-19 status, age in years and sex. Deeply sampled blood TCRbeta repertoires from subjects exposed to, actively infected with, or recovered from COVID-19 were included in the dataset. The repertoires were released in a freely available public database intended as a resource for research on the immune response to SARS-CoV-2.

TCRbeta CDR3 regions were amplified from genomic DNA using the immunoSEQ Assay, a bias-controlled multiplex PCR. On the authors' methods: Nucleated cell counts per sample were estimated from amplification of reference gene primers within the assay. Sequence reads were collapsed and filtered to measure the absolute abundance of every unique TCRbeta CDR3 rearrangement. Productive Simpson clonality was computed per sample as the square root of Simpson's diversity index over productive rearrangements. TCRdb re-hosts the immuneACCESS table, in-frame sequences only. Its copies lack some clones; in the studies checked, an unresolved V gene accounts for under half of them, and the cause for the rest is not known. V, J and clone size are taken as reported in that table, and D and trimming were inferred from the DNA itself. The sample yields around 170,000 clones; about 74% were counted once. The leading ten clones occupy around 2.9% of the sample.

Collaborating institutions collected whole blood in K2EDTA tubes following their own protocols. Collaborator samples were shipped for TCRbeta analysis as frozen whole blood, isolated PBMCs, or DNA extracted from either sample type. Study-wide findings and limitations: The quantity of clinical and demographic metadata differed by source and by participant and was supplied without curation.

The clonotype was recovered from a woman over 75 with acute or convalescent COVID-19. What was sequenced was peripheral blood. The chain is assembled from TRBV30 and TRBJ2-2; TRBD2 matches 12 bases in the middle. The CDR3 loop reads CAWSPGLAGRTGELFF. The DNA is TGTGCCTGGAGCCCGGGACTAGCGGGTAGGACCGGGGAGCTGTTTTTT.